This T cell receptor beta chain was sequenced for a study of blood T cell repertoires in COVID-19. At the level of the study: PBMCs, B-cell-depleted T cells, or T cells provided the cDNA or gDNA that made up the material.

Adults between about 18 and 89 years of age took part from fewer than 30 US areas. Membership in each cohort depended on participant-reported clinical history. TCRdb's copy holds only in-frame clones and misses some; the assay was immunoSEQ multiplex PCR. Here the sample spans roughly 180,000 clones, roughly nine tenths being singletons. The CDR3 is 15 amino acids. V lost 1 base, J lost 4 bases, and 12 bases lay in between. Germline values: CDR1 LNHDA, CDR2 SQIVND (reference sequence). This TCR came from a woman aged 25 to 45 who had recovered from COVID-19. Sequenced sample: PBMCs or T cells enriched from blood (not recorded which). The rearrangement joins TRBV19 to TRBJ2-3; D is possibly TRBD1 (6 bases). CDR3 sequence (DNA): TGTGCCAGTAGTATAGGGGGGCTGCAGGCAGATACGCAGTATTTT. Translated: CASSIGGLQADTQYF.